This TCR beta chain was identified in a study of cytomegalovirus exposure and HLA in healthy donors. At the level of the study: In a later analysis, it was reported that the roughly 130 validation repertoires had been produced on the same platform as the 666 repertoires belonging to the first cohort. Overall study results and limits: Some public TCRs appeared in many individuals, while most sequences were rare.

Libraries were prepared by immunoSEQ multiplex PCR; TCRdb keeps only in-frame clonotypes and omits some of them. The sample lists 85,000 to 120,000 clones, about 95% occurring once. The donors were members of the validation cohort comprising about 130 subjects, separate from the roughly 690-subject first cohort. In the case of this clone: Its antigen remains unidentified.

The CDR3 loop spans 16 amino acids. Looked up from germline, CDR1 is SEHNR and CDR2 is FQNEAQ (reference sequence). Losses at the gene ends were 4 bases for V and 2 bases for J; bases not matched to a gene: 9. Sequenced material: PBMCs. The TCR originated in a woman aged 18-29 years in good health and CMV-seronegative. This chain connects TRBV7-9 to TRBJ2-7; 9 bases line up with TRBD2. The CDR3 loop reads CASSSTKGGRAYEQYF. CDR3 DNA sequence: TGTGCCAGCAGCTCAACCAAAGGCGGGAGGGCCTACGAGCAGTACTTC.